This entry features one T cell receptor beta chain sequence. Its target is not known. Libraries for TCRalpha and TCRbeta carried sample barcodes and unique molecular identifiers via 5'RACE. TCRdb redid the calling of the 5' RACE reads with MiXCR, one entry per CDR3 protein. The table has roughly 200,000 distinct CDR3 sequences, about a sixth seen once; the top ten hold approximately 2.2%. This sample is part of a study of T-cell memory formation after mild COVID-19. The CDR3 length is 13 residues. V lost 5 bases and J 3 bases, leaving 11 bases between the germline ends. General study results and limits: Day 37-peaking second-wave clones had unconfirmed SARS-CoV-2 specificity. CD4+ contracting clones were mainly CM and EM; CD8+ ones, EMRA.

The sample was PBMCs or a T cell subset sorted from them (not recorded which). The chain uses TRBV12-3 or TRBV12-4 and TRBJ2-7, with a tentative D call TRBD2 (6 bases). The receptor was derived from an adult woman who had mild COVID-19 (a few samples of this study predate the infection). Cell type and time point are not known. CDR3 sequence reads: CASSPGSVYEQYF. DNA of the CDR3: TGTGCCAGCAGTCCCGGGAGTGTCTACGAGCAGTACTTC.